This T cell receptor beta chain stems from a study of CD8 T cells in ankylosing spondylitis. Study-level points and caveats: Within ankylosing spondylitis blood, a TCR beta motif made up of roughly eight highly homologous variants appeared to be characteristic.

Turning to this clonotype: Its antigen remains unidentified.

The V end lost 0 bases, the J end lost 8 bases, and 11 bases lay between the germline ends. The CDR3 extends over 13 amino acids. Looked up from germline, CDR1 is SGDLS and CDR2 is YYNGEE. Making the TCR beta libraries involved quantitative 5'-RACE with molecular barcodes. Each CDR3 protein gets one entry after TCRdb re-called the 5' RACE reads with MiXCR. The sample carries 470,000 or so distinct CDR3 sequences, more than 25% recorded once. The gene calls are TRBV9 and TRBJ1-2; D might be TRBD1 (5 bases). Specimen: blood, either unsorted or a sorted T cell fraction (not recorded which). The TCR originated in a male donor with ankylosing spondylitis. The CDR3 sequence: CASSVDLGGGYTF. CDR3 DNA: TGTGCCAGCAGCGTAGATCTGGGGGGAGGCTACACCTTC.